This T cell receptor beta chain was sequenced for a study of post-analysis software for immune sequencing data. Study-level results: TRBV5-6, TRBV5-1 and TRBV20-1 were among 4 or 5 TRBV segments more frequent in patients than controls. The authors found that F measure strongly co-clustered same-batch samples. People with multiple sclerosis had a significantly lower normalized Chao1 diversity than controls did.

From germline, CDR1 is ENHRY and CDR2 SYGVKD. V was clipped by 6 bases and J by 4 bases, with 22 bases between them. The CDR3 sequence is 18 residues long. Concerning this clonotype itself: Its antigen is unknown.

Libraries were made from TCR beta cDNA, and they carried unique molecular identifiers. Between about 1 and 11 million T cells gave rise to 500,000 to 600,000 cDNA molecules. TCRdb independently ran MiXCR on the PCR reads; one entry per CDR3 protein. This table holds 600,000 to 700,000 distinct CDR3 sequences, over 45% found once. Sequenced: blood. This TCR was recovered from a girl aged 2 to 10 with multiple sclerosis. The gene calls are TRBV10-3 and TRBJ2-6; maybe TRBD1 (6 bases). Here the CDR3 reads CAISASQGSPPGANVLTF. The CDR3 nucleotides are TGTGCCATCAGCGCTTCACAGGGCTCCCCTCCCGGGGCCAACGTCCTGACTTTC.